This T cell receptor beta chain was identified during a study of T cell responses to AZD1222 COVID-19 vaccine. General observations from the study: Compared with day 0, the breadth and depth of the Spike-specific TCR repertoire rose significantly after two doses of AZD1222. Unmutated variant regions are reportedly targeted by nearly half of spike-specific TCRs. Clonal diversity was possibly underestimated, and white British individuals and females predominated among donors.

This clone was seen a few times. The antigen is undetermined. Method: immunoSEQ multiplex PCR; TCRdb's copy keeps in-frame clones and lacks some. This table has some 84,000 clones, roughly 85% appearing once. There are 13 residues in the CDR3. The receptor comes from an adult who received the AZD1222 COVID-19 vaccine. The sample was peripheral blood, taken 28 days after the second AZD1222 dose. The chain combines TRBV21-1 with TRBJ2-1; the table calls TRBD2, which could not be checked here. TRBV21-1 is recorded as a pseudogene. CDR3 in DNA: TGTGCCAGCAGGTCCCGTGGGCTAGCGGGGAAGTTCTTC. Translation: CASRSRGLAGKFF.